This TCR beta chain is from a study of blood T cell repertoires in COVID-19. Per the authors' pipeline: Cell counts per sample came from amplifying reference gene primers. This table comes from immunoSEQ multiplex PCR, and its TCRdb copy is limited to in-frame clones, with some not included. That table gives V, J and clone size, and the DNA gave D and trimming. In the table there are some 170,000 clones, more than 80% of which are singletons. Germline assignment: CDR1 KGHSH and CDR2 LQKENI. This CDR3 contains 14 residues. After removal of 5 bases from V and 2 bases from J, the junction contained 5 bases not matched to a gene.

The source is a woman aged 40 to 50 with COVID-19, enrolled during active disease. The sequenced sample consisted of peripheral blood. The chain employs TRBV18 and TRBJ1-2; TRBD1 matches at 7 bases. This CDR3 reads CASSSDRQNYGYTF. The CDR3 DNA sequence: TGTGCCAGCTCATCGGACAGGCAGAACTATGGCTACACCTTC.